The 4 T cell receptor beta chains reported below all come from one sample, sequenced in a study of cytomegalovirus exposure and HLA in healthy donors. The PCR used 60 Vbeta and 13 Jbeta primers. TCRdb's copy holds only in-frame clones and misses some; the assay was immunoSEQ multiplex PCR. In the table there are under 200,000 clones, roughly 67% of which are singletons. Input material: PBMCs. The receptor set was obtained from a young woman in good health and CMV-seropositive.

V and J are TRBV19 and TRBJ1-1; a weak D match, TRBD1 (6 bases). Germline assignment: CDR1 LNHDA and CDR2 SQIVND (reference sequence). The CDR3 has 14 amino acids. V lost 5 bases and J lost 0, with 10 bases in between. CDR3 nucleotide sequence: TGTGCCAGTAGTTTGACAGGAATGAACACTGAAGCTTTCTTT. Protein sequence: CASSLTGMNTEAFF. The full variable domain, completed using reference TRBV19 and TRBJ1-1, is DGGITQSPKYLFRKEGQNVTLSCEQNLNHDAMYWYRQDPGQGLRLIYYSQIVNDFQKGDIAEGYSVSREKKESFPLTVTSAQKNPTAFYLCASSLTGMNTEAFFGQGTRLTVV.

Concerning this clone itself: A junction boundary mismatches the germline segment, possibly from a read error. The CDR3 protein is CSSSLGTEAFF. CDR3 DNA sequence: TGTTCCAGCAGCCTCGGCACTGAAGCTTTCTTT. The rearrangement uses TRBV7-9 and TRBJ1-1; D call uncertain. CDR1 is SEHNR, CDR2 FQNEAQ, per germline (reference sequence). This CDR3 has 11 residues.

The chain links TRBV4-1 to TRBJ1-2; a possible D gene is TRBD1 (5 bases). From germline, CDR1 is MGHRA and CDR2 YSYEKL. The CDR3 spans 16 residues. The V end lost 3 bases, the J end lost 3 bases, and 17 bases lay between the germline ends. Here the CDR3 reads CASSQLPREGYYGYTF. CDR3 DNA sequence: TGCGCCAGCAGCCAGCTCCCCAGGGAAGGGTACTATGGCTACACCTTC.

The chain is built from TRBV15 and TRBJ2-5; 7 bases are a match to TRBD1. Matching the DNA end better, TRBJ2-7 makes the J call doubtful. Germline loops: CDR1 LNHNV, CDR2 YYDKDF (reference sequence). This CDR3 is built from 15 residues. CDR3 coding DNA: TGTGCCACCAGCAGGGGGACAGACACTATGTACGAGCAGTACTTC. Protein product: CATSRGTDTMYEQYF.